Listed below are T cell receptor beta chains from one sample, sequenced in a study of T cells in localized non-small cell lung cancer. This table comes from immunoSEQ multiplex PCR, and its TCRdb copy is limited to in-frame clones, with some not included. The data contain 130,000 or so clones, 70% to 90% of them singletons. This specimen was peripheral blood, taken before any cancer treatment. The receptors derive from a female donor older than 55 with stage I lung adenocarcinoma. Each CDR3 is given with its conserved first and last residue. D genes are given only for firm matches. Expanded clones are given a class, and other clones once, few, many or no size at all.

j_call	clone_size	d_call	v_call	cdr3_nt	cdr3_aa
TRBJ2-1	NA	TRBD2	TRBV5-1	TGCGCCAGCAGCCTAAGACTAGCGGGAGGCTCCTACAATGAGCAGTTCTTC	CASSLRLAGGSYNEQFF
TRBJ2-5	NA	NA	TRBV27	TGTGCCAGCAGTTTACTGGGTCTGGGGGAGACCCAGTACTTC	CASSLLGLGETQYF
TRBJ2-1	few	NA	TRBV5-6	TGTGCCAGCAGCTCCTGGACTACCTTAATGCGGTTCTTC	CASSSWTTLMRFF
TRBJ2-3	NA	NA	TRBV6-5	TGTGCCAGCAGTTACTCTGGGGGAGTTCTTAGCGATACGCAGTATTTT	CASSYSGGVLSDTQYF
TRBJ2-1	NA	NA	TRBV7-6	TGTGCCAGCAGCTTAGCCACTCCTTCCGGGGTTGGGGTAGACAATGAGCAGTTCTTC	CASSLATPSGVGVDNEQFF
TRBJ1-2	NA	NA	TRBV11-2	TGTGCCAGCAGCTTAGGAAAGGTTTACACCTTC	CASSLGKVYTF
TRBJ2-5	few	TRBD2	TRBV6-5	TGTGCCAGCAGTTACTCGCCGGGAGGGGGAGAGACCCAGTACTTC	CASSYSPGGGETQYF
TRBJ1-1	few	NA	TRBV7-9	TGTGCCAGCAGCTTAGAGACAGCTAACACTGAAGCTTTCTTT	CASSLETANTEAFF
TRBJ2-5	NA	NA	TRBV18	TGTGCCAGCTCACCAGTCCAAGAGACCCAGTACTTC	CASSPVQETQYF
TRBJ2-5	once	NA	TRBV5-5	TGTGCCAGCAGCTTATCGGGGGCGGAGACCCAGTACTTC	CASSLSGAETQYF
TRBJ2-7	NA	TRBD1	TRBV28	TGTGCCGGAGGGGGGACAGGGGTGGGGCAGTACTTC	CAGGGTGVGQYF
TRBJ2-1	NA	NA	TRBV21-1	TGTGCTTCGCTCGGGGACAGGACTAGTGACAATGAGCAGTTCTTC	CASLGDRTSDNEQFF